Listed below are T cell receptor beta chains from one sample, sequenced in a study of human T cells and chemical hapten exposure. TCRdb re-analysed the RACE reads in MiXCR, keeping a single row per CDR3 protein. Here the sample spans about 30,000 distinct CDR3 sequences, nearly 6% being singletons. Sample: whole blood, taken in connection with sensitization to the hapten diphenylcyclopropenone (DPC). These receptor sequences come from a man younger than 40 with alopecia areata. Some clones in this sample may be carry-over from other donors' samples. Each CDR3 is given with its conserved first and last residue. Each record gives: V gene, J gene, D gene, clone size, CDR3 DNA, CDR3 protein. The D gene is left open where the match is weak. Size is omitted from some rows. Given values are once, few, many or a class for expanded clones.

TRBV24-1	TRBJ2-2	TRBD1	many	TGTGCCACCAGGACAGGGAGCACCGGGGAGCTGTTTTTT	CATRTGSTGELFF
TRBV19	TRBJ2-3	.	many	TGTGCCAGTAGTACGGGCGGGGATACGCAGTATTTT	CASSTGGDTQYF
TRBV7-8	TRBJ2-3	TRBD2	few	TGTGCCAGCAGCACTGGACTAGCGGGAGTCCCGGATACGCAGTATTTT	CASSTGLAGVPDTQYF
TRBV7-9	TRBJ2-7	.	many	TGTGCCAGCAGCTTTTCGGGGTCCTACGAGCAGTACTTC	CASSFSGSYEQYF
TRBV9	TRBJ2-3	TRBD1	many	TGTGCCAGCAGTGACTCCAGTGGGACAGGACTACGCACAGATACGCAGTATTTT	CASSDSSGTGLRTDTQYF
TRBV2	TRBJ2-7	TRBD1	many	TGTGCCAGCAGGGGACAGGACCGCTCCTACGAGCAGTACTTC	CASRGQDRSYEQYF
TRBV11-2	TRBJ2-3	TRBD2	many	TGTGCCAGCAGCCCAGGGACTAGCGGGATGACAGATACGCAGTATTTT	CASSPGTSGMTDTQYF
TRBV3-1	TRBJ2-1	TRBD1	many	TGTGCCAGCAGCCACGGGGACAGGGTCTCCCGCAATGAGCAGTTCTTC	CASSHGDRVSRNEQFF
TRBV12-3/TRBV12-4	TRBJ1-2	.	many	TGTGCCAGCAGTTTGCAGGACATTTATGGCTACACCTTC	CASSLQDIYGYTF
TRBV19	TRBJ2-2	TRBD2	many	TGTGCCAGTAACCGACTAGCGGAGAACACCGGGGAGCTGTTTTTT	CASNRLAENTGELFF
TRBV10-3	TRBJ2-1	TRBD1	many	TGTGCCATCACCCCGGGACAGGGAATAAGGGAGCAGTTCTTC	CAITPGQGIREQFF
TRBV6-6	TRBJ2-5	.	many	TGTGCCAGCACCTCCCGGGGGTGGCAGCCCCAAGAGACCCAGTACTTC	CASTSRGWQPQETQYF
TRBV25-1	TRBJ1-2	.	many	TGTGCCAGCAGTGAATCGGGGGGCTGGTATGGCTACACCTTC	CASSESGGWYGYTF
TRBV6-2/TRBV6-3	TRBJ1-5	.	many	TGTGCCAGCAGTTACTCGAGGTTTTCTCAGGGCGGCGGTCAGCCCCAGCATTTT	CASSYSRFSQGGGQPQHF
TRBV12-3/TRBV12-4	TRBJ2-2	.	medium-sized	TGTGCCAGCAGTTCGGGGGCCGGGGAGCTGTTTTTT	CASSSGAGELFF
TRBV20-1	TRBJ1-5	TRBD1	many	TGCAGTGCTAGAGGTGGACAGGGTACTCAGCCCCAGCATTTT	CSARGGQGTQPQHF
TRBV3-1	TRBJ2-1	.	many	TGTGCCAGCAGCCAAGAAACGGGTATTGGGATCTTC	CASSQETGIGIF
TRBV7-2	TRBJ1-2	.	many	TGTGCCAGCAGCTTAGTATCGGGCTACACCTTC	CASSLVSGYTF
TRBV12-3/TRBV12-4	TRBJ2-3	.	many	TGTGCCAGCAGCACAGGACGAAATACGCAGTATTTT	CASSTGRNTQYF
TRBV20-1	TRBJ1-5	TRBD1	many	TGCAGTGCTATTGACAGGGAGCGGAACAATCAGCCCCAGCATTTT	CSAIDRERNNQPQHF
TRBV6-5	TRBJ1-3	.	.	TGTGCCAGCAGGCCCAGGGGAGTTGGAAACACCATATATTTT	CASRPRGVGNTIYF
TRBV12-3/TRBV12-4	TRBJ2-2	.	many	TGTGCCAGCAGAACATCCCCCCGGGAGCTGTTTTTT	CASRTSPRELFF
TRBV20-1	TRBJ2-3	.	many	TGCAGTGCTCGAAGGGGCAGCACAGATACGCAGTATTTT	CSARRGSTDTQYF
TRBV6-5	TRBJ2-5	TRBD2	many	TGTGCCAGCAGAGACCCGGGGGGACAAGAGACCCAGTACTTC	CASRDPGGQETQYF
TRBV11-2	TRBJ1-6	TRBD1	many	TGTGCCAGCAGCTTAGGAGACAGGGGCTCTTCACCCCTCCACTTT	CASSLGDRGSSPLHF
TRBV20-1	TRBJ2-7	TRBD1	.	TGCAGTGCCTGGGACGGGACAGCAAACAACGAGCAGTACTTC	CSAWDGTANNEQYF
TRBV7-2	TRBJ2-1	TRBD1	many	TGTGCCAGCAGTCAGGACAGGGGGCGAGACGAGCAGTTCTTC	CASSQDRGRDEQFF
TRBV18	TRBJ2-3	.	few	TGTGCCAGCTCACCACTCCTAGCGAGCACAGATACGCAGTATTTT	CASSPLLASTDTQYF